Shown below are 2 T cell receptor beta chains from a single sample sequenced in a study of OX40 agonist ivuxolimab in advanced cancers. Using immunoSEQ multiplex PCR, the repertoire was profiled, and TCRdb retains in-frame clones only, with some absent. Counted here are over 100,000 clones, just over 90% occurring once; the ten biggest clones make up roughly 0.94%. The sequencing used CD4+ or CD8+ T cells sorted from blood, collected in a trial of the OX40 agonist ivuxolimab. These receptors were taken from an adult with an advanced solid tumor such as melanoma, head and neck, liver or kidney cancer.

The chain combines TRBV25-1 with TRBJ2-2; 9 bases align to TRBD2. With V trimmed by 10 bases and J by 8 bases, 11 bases remained unmatched. CDR1 is MGHDK, CDR2 SYGVNS, per germline. The length of the CDR3 is 14 residues. The CDR3 nucleotides read TGTGCCACCTCCGGACTAGCGAGAGTGGGGGAGCTGTTTTTT. This translates into CATSGLARVGELFF.

This sequence joins TRBV19 and TRBJ1-4, with D perhaps matching TRBD1 (6 bases). The germline V and J ends were trimmed by 7 bases and 4 bases, with 16 bases remaining between them. Germline CDR1 LNHDA, CDR2 SQIVND (reference sequence). This CDR3 is 15 amino acids long. The CDR3 sequence: CASTLRGKVNEKLFF. The CDR3 bases are TGTGCCAGTACCCTAAGGGGGAAGGTTAATGAAAAACTGTTTTTT.